The 5 T cell receptor beta chains listed next were all sequenced from one sample in a study of blood T cell repertoires in COVID-19. This table comes from immunoSEQ multiplex PCR, and its TCRdb copy is limited to in-frame clones, with some not included. The sample lists about 380,000 clones, 85% to 90% seen once, with less than 1.5% in the top ten. The sequenced sample was PBMCs or T cells enriched from blood (not recorded which). The receptor set was obtained from a woman aged 18-29 years who had recovered from COVID-19.

This clone occurred a few times. V usage is TRBV5-1 and J usage is TRBJ2-1; D may be TRBD1 (6 bases). Germline V lookup: CDR1 SGHRS, CDR2 YFSETQ. The germline V and J ends were trimmed by 4 bases and 3 bases, with 17 bases remaining between them. The CDR3 has 16 residues. Written as DNA, the CDR3 is TGCGCCAGCAGCCCGGAAAACGGACAGAGCTACAATGAGCAGTTCTTC. It is translated as CASSPENGQSYNEQFF.

This chain connects TRBV2 to TRBJ2-7; 10 bases agree with TRBD1. CDR1 and CDR2 from the germline V gene are SNHLY and FYNNEI. Trimming cost V 5 bases and J 1 base; bases outside gene matches: 14. This CDR3 spans 18 amino acids. The CDR3 protein is CASSRRDRGTGTSYEQYF. The CDR3 DNA sequence: TGTGCCAGCAGTAGACGGGACAGGGGTACGGGGACTTCCTACGAGCAGTACTTC.

V and J are TRBV5-1 and TRBJ2-7, with 12 bases aligning to TRBD2. CDR3 length equals 15 residues. Germline V gives CDR1 SGHRS, CDR2 YFSETQ. Losses at the gene ends were 4 bases for V and 3 bases for J; bases not matched to a gene: 5. CDR3: CASSPGLAGLYEQYF. CDR3 in DNA: TGCGCCAGCAGCCCCGGACTAGCGGGGCTCTACGAGCAGTACTTC.

The chain combines TRBV10-3 with TRBJ2-7; 9 bases agree with TRBD1. Per the germline V gene, CDR1 is ENHRY and CDR2 is SYGVKD. The V gene end was trimmed by 4 bases and the J gene end by 3 bases; junction bases not matched to a gene: 4. The CDR3 runs 14 residues. The CDR3, as DNA: TGTGCCATCAGTGCGGGACAGGGTATCTACGAGCAGTACTTC. It encodes CAISAGQGIYEQYF.

J is TRBJ1-6 and V is TRBV6-1; D might be TRBD1 (5 bases). Germline values: CDR1 MNHNS, CDR2 SASEGT. The V end was cut by 4 bases, the J end by 7 bases, with 17 bases between. The length of the CDR3 is 16 residues. As DNA, the CDR3 is TGTGCCAGCAGTGCATCCCGGGGGTCGCACAATTCACCCCTCCACTTT. Translated: CASSASRGSHNSPLHF.